This entry is about one T cell receptor (beta chain). The authors' processing: Reference gene primer amplification yielded estimated nucleated cell counts. The method was immunoSEQ multiplex PCR; TCRdb's version includes in-frame clones alone and lacks a portion of them. D and trimming come from the DNA, and the V and J calls and clone size come from that table. The data contain fewer than 300,000 clones, about 89% of them singletons. The data were obtained in a study of blood T cell repertoires in COVID-19. Study-wide background: The study drew acute and convalescent COVID-19 samples from the United States, Italy and Spain. PBMCs, B-cell-depleted T cells, or T cells were the source of the cDNA or gDNA that made up the material.

Seattle's enrolled individuals joined amid active infection and were then monitored longitudinally. The CDR3 covers 15 residues. Germline CDR1 SGHAT, CDR2 FQDESV (reference sequence). Trimming at V came to 5 bases and at J to 10 bases, leaving 9 bases not matched to a gene. This rearrangement joins TRBV11-1 to TRBJ2-1, with 12 bases lining up with TRBD2. Material: peripheral blood. The source of this sequence is a woman aged 30 to 39 with COVID-19, enrolled during active disease. This chain's CDR3 is CASSLLAGGPLEQFF. The CDR3 nucleotides are TGTGCCAGCAGCCTGCTAGCGGGAGGGCCCCTGGAGCAGTTCTTC.